This T cell receptor (beta chain) was captured by sequencing in a study of blood T cell repertoires in COVID-19. On the study more broadly: There were acute and convalescent COVID-19 samples, and they came from the United States, Italy and Spain.

This clone is labeled medium-sized. The CDR3 covers 18 residues. Germline CDR1 and CDR2: MDHEN and SYDVKM. V lost 3 bases and J 0 bases, leaving 18 bases between the germline ends. In the original processing: From reference gene primer amplification, estimates of nucleated cell counts were derived. Data came from immunoSEQ multiplex PCR; TCRdb stores just in-frame clones and leaves some out. The V and J calls and clone size come from that table; D and trimming were worked out from the DNA. The sample consists of over 40,000 clones, about nine tenths of them appearing once. This TCR was sampled from a man in his 70s with acute or convalescent COVID-19. Sequencing was performed on peripheral blood. The rearrangement links TRBV28 to TRBJ1-3, with a weak D call TRBD1 (5 bases). The CDR3 spells CASSLGREFKSSGNTIYF. As DNA, the CDR3 is TGTGCCAGCAGTTTGGGGCGGGAATTTAAAAGCTCTGGAAACACCATATATTTT.